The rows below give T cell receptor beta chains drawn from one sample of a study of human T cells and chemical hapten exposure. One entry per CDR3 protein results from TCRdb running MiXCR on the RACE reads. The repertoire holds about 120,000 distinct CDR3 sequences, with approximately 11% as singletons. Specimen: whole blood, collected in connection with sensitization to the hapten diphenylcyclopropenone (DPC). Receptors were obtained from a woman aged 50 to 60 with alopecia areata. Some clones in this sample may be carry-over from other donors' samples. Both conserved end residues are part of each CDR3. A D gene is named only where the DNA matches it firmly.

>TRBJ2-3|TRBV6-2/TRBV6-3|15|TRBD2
CASSYGGEETDTQYF
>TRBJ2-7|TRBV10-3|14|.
CAISESNSNYEQYF
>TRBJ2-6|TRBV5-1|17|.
CASSFAGQKSGANVLTF
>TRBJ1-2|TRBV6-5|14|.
CASSYSRPSYGYTF
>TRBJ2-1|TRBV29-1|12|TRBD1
CSVDRGRNEQFF
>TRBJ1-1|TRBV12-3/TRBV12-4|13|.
CASRPREATEAFF
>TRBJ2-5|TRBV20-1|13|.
CSATSRGGKTQYF
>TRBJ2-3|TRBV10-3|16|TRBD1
CAISVRPGQGADTQYF
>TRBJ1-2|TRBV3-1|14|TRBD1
CASSPPDRVSGYTF
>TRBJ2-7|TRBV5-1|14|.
CASRAVGLSSEQYF
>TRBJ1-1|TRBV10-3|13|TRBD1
CAITPLRDSEAFF
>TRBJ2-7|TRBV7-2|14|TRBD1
CASSPGQGQTLNGF
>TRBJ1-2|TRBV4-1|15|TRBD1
CASSQIRGPDYGYTF
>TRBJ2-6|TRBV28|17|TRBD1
CASSPGTGRSGANVLTF
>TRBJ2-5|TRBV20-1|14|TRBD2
CSAPLREGQETQYF
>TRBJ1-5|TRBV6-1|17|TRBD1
CASSGGQGWDSNQPQHF
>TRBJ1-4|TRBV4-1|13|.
CASSPPGAEKLFF
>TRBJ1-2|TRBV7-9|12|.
CASTLGGYGYTF
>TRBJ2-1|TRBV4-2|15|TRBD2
CASSHAAGGPNEQFF
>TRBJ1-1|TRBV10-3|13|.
CAISESGAGEAFF
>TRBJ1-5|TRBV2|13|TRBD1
CASTTGVNQPQHF
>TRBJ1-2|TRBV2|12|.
CASSRPGYGYTF
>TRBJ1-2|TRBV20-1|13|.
CSARDKINYGYTF
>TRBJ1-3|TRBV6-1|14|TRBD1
CASSGRGSGNTIYF
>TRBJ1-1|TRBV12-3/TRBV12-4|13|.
CASKGSVNTEAFF
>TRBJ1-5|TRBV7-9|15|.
CASSLEGVSNQPQHF
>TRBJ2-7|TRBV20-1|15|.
CSARAAGQSSYEQYF
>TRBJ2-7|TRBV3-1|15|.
CASSQDLPGVREQYF
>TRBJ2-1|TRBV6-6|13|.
CASNRQDYNEQFF
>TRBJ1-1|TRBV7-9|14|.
CASSPSTGFTEAFF
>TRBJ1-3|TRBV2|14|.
CASSYVGEGNTIYF
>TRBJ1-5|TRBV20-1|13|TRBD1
CSARDQRDRVMHF
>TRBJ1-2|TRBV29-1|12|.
CSVEEQPGGYTF
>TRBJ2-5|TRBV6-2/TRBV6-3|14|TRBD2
CASSYPAGGETQYF
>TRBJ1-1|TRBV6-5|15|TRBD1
CASSSRTGGNTEAFF
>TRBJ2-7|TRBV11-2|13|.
CASSLRAGYEQYF
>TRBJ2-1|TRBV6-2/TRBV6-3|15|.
CASSYVGRPYNEQFF
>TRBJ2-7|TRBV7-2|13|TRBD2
CASSPSGRALQYF
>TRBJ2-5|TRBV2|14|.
CASSDEWGPFRKYF
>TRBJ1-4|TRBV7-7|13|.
CASSLALNEKLFF
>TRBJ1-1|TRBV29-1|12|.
CSAPDGNTEAFF
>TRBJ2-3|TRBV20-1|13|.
CSATLLRSDTQYF
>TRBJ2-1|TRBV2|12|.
CASRFSDGEQFF
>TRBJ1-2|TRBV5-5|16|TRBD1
CASSLADRVIAYGYTF
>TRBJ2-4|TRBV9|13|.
CASSDPAKNIQYF
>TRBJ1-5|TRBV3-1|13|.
CASSLSANQPQHF
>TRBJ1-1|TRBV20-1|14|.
CSASFQWRGARAFF
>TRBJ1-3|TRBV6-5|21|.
CASSYRPTAGNRSHSGNTIYF
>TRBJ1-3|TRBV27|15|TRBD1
CASSLSTGRGNTIYF
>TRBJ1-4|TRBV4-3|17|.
CASSQDEGSPTNEKLFF
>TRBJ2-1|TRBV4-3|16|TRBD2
CASSQDWTGGISEQFF
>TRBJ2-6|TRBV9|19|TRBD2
CASSAGLAGDNSGANVLTF